Listed here are 18 T cell receptor beta chains from one sample, sequenced in a study of metastatic and nonmetastatic thyroid tumors. MiXCR re-clonotyped the PCR reads for TCRdb. The sample includes tens of thousands of clones, about 24% of them seen just once. Every patient was untreated before thyroid surgery. Sequencing input: tumor tissue. Receptors were obtained from a male donor with papillary thyroid cancer or a benign thyroid nodule (not recorded which). Some clones in this sample may be carry-over from other donors' samples.

This clone was seen at least ten times. The chain employs TRBV27 and TRBJ2-2, with D perhaps matching TRBD1 (5 bases). V dropped 3 bases and J dropped 3 bases, with 11 bases sitting between them. There are 15 residues in the CDR3. CDR1 MNHEY and CDR2 SMNVEV come from the germline V gene (reference sequence). The CDR3 protein is CASSFSTAYTGELFF. As DNA, the CDR3 is TGTGCCAGCAGTTTCTCGACAGCCTACACCGGGGAGCTGTTTTTT.

This clone has more than one count but fewer than ten. A much larger clone lies a single base off, so this may be a read error. The J gene is TRBJ2-1, the V gene TRBV9, with no clear D. Germline-derived CDR1 and CDR2 are SGDLS and YYNGEE. Trimming pared 0 bases from V and 6 bases from J, leaving 7 bases between. CDR3 length equals 13 residues. This CDR3 is CASSVGTSNEQFF. For the CDR3, the DNA is TGTGCCAGCAGCGTAGGTACCTCCAATGAGCAGTTCTTC.

This clone was detected ten times or more. The rearrangement uses TRBV20-1 and TRBJ2-4, with D perhaps matching TRBD2 (5 bases). The CDR3 is 15 amino acids. Per the germline V gene, CDR1 is DFQATT and CDR2 is SNEGSKA (reference sequence). The V end lost 4 bases, the J end lost 0 bases, and 13 bases lay between the germline ends. CDR3 in DNA: TGCAGTGCTATTACGGGGATCGGAGCCAAAAACATTCAGTACTTC. This encodes CSAITGIGAKNIQYF.

This clone was seen ten or more times. For the CDR3, the DNA is TGTGCCAGCAGTTTGGTGAACACTGAAGCTTTCTTT. Protein product: CASSLVNTEAFF. J is TRBJ1-1 and V is TRBV28; D is uncertain. Trimming left V 3 bases short and J 0 bases short, with 2 bases between. The CDR3 totals 12 residues. Germline assignment: CDR1 MDHEN and CDR2 SYDVKM.

This clone was seen a handful of times. This may stem from a read error, because a much larger clone lies one nucleotide away. The chain combines TRBV2 with TRBJ2-1; D perhaps matches TRBD2 (6 bases). Trimming removed 5 bases from V and 10 bases from J, with 18 bases in between. Germline lookup yields CDR1 SNHLY and CDR2 FYNNEI. The CDR3 runs 14 residues. CDR3 protein: CASSWTIGILEQFF. CDR3 bases: TGTGCCAGCAGTTGGACTATCGGGATTTTGGAGCAGTTCTTC.

This clone was picked up many times. The chain is built from TRBV20-1 and TRBJ2-3, with TRBD2 identical over 7 bases. The CDR3 is 15 residues long. The V and J ends lost 1 base and 2 bases, in that order; junction bases with no gene match: 6. The V gene's germline CDR1 is DFQATT and CDR2 SNEGSKA (reference sequence). This CDR3 is CSARVGGGYTDTQYF. As DNA, the CDR3 is TGCAGTGCTAGAGTTGGGGGGGGATACACAGATACGCAGTATTTT.

V is TRBV7-9 and J is TRBJ2-5; the D gene is possibly TRBD1 (6 bases). Trimming took 5 bases from V and 1 from J, leaving 11 bases between them. The CDR3 consists of 14 residues. Germline V gives CDR1 SEHNR, CDR2 FQNEAQ (reference sequence). The CDR3 coding sequence is TGTGCCAGCAGCCCAGGACAGTTCCAAGAGACCCAGTACTTC. Amino acid sequence: CASSPGQFQETQYF.

The V gene is TRBV28, the J gene TRBJ1-2; weak D call: TRBD1 (5 bases). The CDR3 covers 20 residues. Germline V CDR1 and CDR2: MDHEN, SYDVKM. V shed 4 bases and J shed 2 bases, with 29 bases lying between them. The CDR3 spells CASSSPTRGSYPRNNYGYTF. The CDR3 DNA reads as TGTGCCAGCAGTTCGCCGACTCGGGGCTCCTATCCCCGGAACAACTATGGCTACACCTTC.

The chain uses TRBV18 and TRBJ1-2; TRBD1 is a possible D gene (6 bases). CDR3 length equals 13 residues. CDR1 and CDR2 from the germline V gene are KGHSH and LQKENI. With 5 bases removed from V and 6 bases from J, the gap between germline ends came to 13 bases. In DNA, the CDR3 is TGTGCCAGCTCAACCGGACAGAAAAATGGCTACACCTTC. It translates to CASSTGQKNGYTF.

The gene calls are TRBV9 and TRBJ2-7; 12 bases are a match to TRBD2. CDR1 SGDLS and CDR2 YYNGEE come from the germline V gene. V lost 3 bases to trimming and J lost 6 bases; unmatched junction nucleotides: 10. The CDR3 covers 16 residues. As DNA, the CDR3 is TGTGCCAGCAGCGGGTGGACTAGCGGGACCCCCCTCGAGCAGTACTTC. It translates to CASSGWTSGTPLEQYF.

The sample holds many counts of this clone. The chain links TRBV19 to TRBJ2-1; D is unclear. This CDR3 has 11 amino acids. V lost 4 bases, J lost 4 bases, and 2 bases lay in between. Germline CDR1 reads LNHDA; CDR2 reads SQIVND (reference sequence). DNA for the CDR3: TGTGCCAGTAGTACTTACAATGAGCAGTTCTTC. The encoded protein is CASSTYNEQFF.

This clone was seen many times. The gene calls are TRBV9 and TRBJ1-6; tentatively, D is TRBD1 (6 bases). V was pared by 0 bases and J by 5 bases, with 9 bases between. Germline CDR1 is SGDLS and CDR2 is YYNGEE. This CDR3 comprises 15 residues. Written as DNA, the CDR3 is TGTGCCAGCAGCGTAGACAGGGCGGATAATTCACCCCTCCACTTT. Translation gives CASSVDRADNSPLHF.

A remark on this clone: One end of the junction varies from germline; a read error may be responsible. V usage is TRBV9 and J usage is TRBJ2-7; the D call may be TRBD1 or TRBD2 (5 bases each). This CDR3 contains 13 residues. Per the germline V gene, CDR1 is SGDLS and CDR2 is YYNGEE. CDR3 loop: CVSSVGVGVEQYF. CDR3 nucleotide sequence: TGTGTCAGCAGCGTAGGGGTCGGGGTCGAGCAGTACTTC. The variable domain in full, with the rest retrieved from reference TRBV9 and TRBJ2-7, is DSGVTQTPKHLITATGQRVTLRCSPRSGDLSVYWYQQSLDQGLQFLIQYYNGEERAKGNILERFSAQQFPDLHSELNLSSLELGDSALYFCVSSVGVGVEQYFGPGTRLTVT.

With regard to this clone: The junction departs from the called germline gene at one end, perhaps through a read error. The chain has TRBV20-1 and TRBJ1-1; D uncertain. In germline, CDR1 is DFQATT, CDR2 SNEGSKA (reference sequence). The CDR3 covers 13 residues. The CDR3: CSASGRLNTEAFF. The CDR3 DNA sequence: TGCAGTGCTAGTGGGAGACTGAACACTGAAGCTTTCTTC.

Details on this clone: An end of the junction does not agree with germline; a read error may underlie this. The sample contains more than one DNA sequence encoding this CDR3. The chain has TRBV15 and TRBJ1-5; D not resolved. The CDR3 is made up of 12 amino acids. Per the germline V gene, CDR1 is LNHNV and CDR2 is YYDKDF (reference sequence). The CDR3 spells CATSTIGQPRHF. The CDR3 DNA reads TGCGCCACCAGCACTATTGGTCAGCCCCGGCATTTT.

This clone has just a few counts. This chain joins TRBV6-2 or TRBV6-3 and TRBJ2-7, with TRBD2 matching over 8 bases. Trimming at V came to 7 bases and at J to 1 base, leaving 6 bases not matched to a gene. Germline-derived CDR1 and CDR2 are MNHEY and SVGEGT. The CDR3 runs 14 residues. CDR3 nucleotides: TGTGCCAGCATTTTAGCGGGAATGTCCTACGAGCAGTACTTC. This gives the protein CASILAGMSYEQYF.

This clone is termed medium-sized (0.01 to 0.1%). This sequence joins TRBV5-1 and TRBJ2-7, with 8 nucleotides matching TRBD1. Trimming removed 7 bases from V and 3 bases from J; junction bases left unmatched: 9. CDR3 length: 14 residues. Germline CDR1 is SGHRS and CDR2 is YFSETQ. The CDR3 spells CASGRTGNFYEQYF. The CDR3 DNA is TGCGCCAGCGGCAGGACAGGGAACTTCTACGAGCAGTACTTC.

The table lists this clone with many counts. The CDR3 loop is CASSPPGGRNTIYF. As DNA, the CDR3 is TGTGCCAGCTCACCGCCCGGGGGTAGAAACACCATATATTTT. This rearrangement joins TRBV18 to TRBJ1-3, with D possibly being TRBD1 (5 bases). The CDR3 consists of 14 residues. The germline V gene has CDR1 KGHSH and CDR2 LQKENI. Between the trimmed V and J ends, which lost 3 bases and 5 bases, there was a span of 11 bases. The whole variable domain, filled in from reference TRBV18 and TRBJ1-3, reads NAGVMQNPRHLVRRRGQEARLRCSPMKGHSHVYWYRQLPEEGLKFMVYLQKENIIDESGMPKERFSAEFPKEGPSILRIQQVVRGDSAAYFCASSPPGGRNTIYFGEGSWLTVV.